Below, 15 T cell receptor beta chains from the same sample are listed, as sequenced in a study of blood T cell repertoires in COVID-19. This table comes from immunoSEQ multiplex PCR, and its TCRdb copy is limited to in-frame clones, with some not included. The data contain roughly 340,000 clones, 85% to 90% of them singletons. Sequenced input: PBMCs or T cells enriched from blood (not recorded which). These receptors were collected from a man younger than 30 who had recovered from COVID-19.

This CDR3 reads CASSDRVSFGGYTF. The CDR3 nucleotides read TGTGCCAGCAGCGACAGGGTGTCATTTGGTGGCTACACCTTC. The chain employs TRBV28 and TRBJ1-2; the match to TRBD1 covers 7 bases. Germline lookup yields CDR1 MDHEN and CDR2 SYDVKM. This CDR3 is 14 amino acids long. The V and J ends lost 6 bases and 7 bases, in that order; junction bases with no gene match: 11.

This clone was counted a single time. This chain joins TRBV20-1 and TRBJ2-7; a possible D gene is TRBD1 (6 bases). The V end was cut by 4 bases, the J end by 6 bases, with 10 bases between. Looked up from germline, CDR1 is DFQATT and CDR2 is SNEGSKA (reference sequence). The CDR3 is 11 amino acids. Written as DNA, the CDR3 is TGCAGTGCTACAGGGGTAGGCGAGCAGTACTTC. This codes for CSATGVGEQYF.

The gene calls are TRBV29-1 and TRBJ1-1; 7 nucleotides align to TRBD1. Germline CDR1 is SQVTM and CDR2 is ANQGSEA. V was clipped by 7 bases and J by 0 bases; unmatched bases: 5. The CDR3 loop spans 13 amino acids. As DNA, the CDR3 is TGCAGCGGGGCGGGACAGATGAACACTGAAGCTTTCTTT. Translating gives CSGAGQMNTEAFF. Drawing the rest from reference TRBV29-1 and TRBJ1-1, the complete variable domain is SAVISQKPSRDICQRGTSLTIQCQVDSQVTMMFWYRQQPGQSLTLIATANQGSEATYESGFVIDKFPISRPNLTFSTLTVSNMSPEDSSIYLCSGAGQMNTEAFFGQGTRLTVV.

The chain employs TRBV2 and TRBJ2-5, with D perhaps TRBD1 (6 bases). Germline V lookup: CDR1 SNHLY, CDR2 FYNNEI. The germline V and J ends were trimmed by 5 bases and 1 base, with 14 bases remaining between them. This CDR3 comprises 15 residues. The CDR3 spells CASSKRGTRQETQYF. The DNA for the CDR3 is TGTGCCAGCAGTAAAAGGGGGACACGCCAAGAGACCCAGTACTTC.

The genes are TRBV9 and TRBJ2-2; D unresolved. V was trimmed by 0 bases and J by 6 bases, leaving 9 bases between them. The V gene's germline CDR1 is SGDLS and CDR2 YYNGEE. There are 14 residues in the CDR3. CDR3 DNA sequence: TGTGCCAGCAGCGTAGAACTCTGGTCCGGGGAGCTGTTTTTT. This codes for CASSVELWSGELFF.

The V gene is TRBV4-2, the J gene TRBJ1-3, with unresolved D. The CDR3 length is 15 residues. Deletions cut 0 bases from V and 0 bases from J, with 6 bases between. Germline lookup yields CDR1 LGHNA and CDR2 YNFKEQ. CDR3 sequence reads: CASSQDLSSGNTIYF. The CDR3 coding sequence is TGTGCCAGCAGCCAAGATTTGAGCTCTGGAAACACCATATATTTT.

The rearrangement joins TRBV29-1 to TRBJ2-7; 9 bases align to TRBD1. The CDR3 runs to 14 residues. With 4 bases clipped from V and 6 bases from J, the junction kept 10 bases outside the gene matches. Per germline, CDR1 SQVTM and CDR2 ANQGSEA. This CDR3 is CSVAKQGAPGEQYF. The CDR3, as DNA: TGCAGCGTTGCAAAACAGGGGGCGCCGGGCGAGCAGTACTTC.

For the CDR3, the DNA is TGTGCCAGCACCACAGGGGGCACTGGAAACACCATATATTTT. This encodes CASTTGGTGNTIYF. The rearrangement links TRBV2 to TRBJ1-3; 9 positions agree with TRBD1. V was clipped by 7 bases and J by 2 bases; unmatched bases: 3. Germline V lookup: CDR1 SNHLY, CDR2 FYNNEI. The CDR3 sequence is 14 residues long.

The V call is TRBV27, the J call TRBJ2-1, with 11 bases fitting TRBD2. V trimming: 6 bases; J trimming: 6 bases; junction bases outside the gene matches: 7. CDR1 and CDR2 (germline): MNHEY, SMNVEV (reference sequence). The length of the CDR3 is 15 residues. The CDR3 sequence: CASSLSGRAFNEQFF. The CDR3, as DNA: TGTGCCAGCAGCCTTAGCGGGAGGGCCTTCAATGAGCAGTTCTTC.

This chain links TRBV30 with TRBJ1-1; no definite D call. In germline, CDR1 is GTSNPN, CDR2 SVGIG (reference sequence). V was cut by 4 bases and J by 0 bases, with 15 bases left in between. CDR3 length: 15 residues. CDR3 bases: TGTGCCTGGACCCTTGAGGTGTGGCTGAACACTGAAGCTTTCTTT. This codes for CAWTLEVWLNTEAFF.

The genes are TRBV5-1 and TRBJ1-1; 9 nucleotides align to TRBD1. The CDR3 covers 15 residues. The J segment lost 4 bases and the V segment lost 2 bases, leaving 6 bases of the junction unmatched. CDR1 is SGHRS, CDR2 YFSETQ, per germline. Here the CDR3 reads CASSLGTGSGTEAFF. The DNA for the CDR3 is TGCGCCAGCAGCTTAGGGACAGGGTCGGGCACTGAAGCTTTCTTT. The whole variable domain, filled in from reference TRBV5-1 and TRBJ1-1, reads KAGVTQTPRYLIKTRGQQVTLSCSPISGHRSVSWYQQTPGQGLQFLFEYFSETQRNKGNFPGRFSGRQFSNSRSEMNVSTLELGDSALYLCASSLGTGSGTEAFFGQGTRLTVV.

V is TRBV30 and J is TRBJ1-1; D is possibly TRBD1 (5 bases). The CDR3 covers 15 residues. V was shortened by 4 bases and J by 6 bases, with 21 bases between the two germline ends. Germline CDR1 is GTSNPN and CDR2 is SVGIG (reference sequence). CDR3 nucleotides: TGTGCCTGGACGGGCGAATCCGGACGGACATCTGAAGCTTTCTTT. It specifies CAWTGESGRTSEAFF.

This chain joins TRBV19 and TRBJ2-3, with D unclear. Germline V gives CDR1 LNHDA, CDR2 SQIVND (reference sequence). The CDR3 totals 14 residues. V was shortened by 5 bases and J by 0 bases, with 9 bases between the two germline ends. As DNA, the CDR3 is TGTGCCAGTAGTCAGACTCCTAGCACAGATACGCAGTATTTT. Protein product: CASSQTPSTDTQYF.

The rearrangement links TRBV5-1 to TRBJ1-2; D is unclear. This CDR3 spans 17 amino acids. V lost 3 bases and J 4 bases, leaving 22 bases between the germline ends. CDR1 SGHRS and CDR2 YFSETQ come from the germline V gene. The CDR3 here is CASSYRFVEGESYGYTF. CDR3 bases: TGCGCCAGCAGCTACCGGTTCGTGGAGGGCGAGAGCTATGGCTACACCTTC.

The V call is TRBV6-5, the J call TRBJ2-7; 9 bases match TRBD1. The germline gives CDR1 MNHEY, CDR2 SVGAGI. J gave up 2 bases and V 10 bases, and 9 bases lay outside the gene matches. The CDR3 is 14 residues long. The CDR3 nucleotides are TGTGCCACGGGAACAGGGGGCTCCCCCTACGAGCAGTACTTC. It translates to CATGTGGSPYEQYF.